The source of this TCR beta chain is a study of metastatic and nonmetastatic thyroid tumors. All patients were treatment-naive before thyroid surgery. Trimming removed 2 bases from V and 12 bases from J; junction bases left unmatched: 12. Germline V gives CDR1 MNHEY, CDR2 SVGAGI. The CDR3 has 14 amino acids. Per the authors' pipeline: Clinicopathological groups supplied CDR3 differences that were used to build a distant-metastasis classifier for papillary thyroid cancer. TCRdb re-called clones via MiXCR from the PCR reads. TCRdb, not the authors, supplied the V and J calls. The sample lists around 70,000 clones; less than 20% were seen once. This clone was seen more than once but under ten times.

The source is a female donor with papillary thyroid cancer or a benign thyroid nodule (not recorded which). Some clones in this sample may be carry-over from other donors' samples. The rearrangement joins TRBV6-5 to TRBJ2-7, with TRBD2 identical over 8 bases. The sequencing sample was made of blood. CDR3 sequence (DNA): TGTGCCAGCAGTTACGGGCGGGAGGTACCCGCGGGGTACTTC. It codes for CASSYGREVPAGYF.